This T cell receptor (beta chain) originates from a study of Graves' ophthalmopathy and Graves' hyperthyroidism. Study observations and caveats: Thyroid clonotypes that were expanded above 0.001 frequency mostly also appeared in blood. Discrimination between ophthalmopathy and stable hyperthyroidism by a 13-signature model showed nearly 90% sensitivity and more than 65% specificity.

For donors with ophthalmopathy, the disease showed moderate-to-severe activity, reached CAS ≥3 and NOSPECS ≥4, and had lasted under 3 months. The V gene's germline CDR1 is LNHDA and CDR2 SQIVND (reference sequence). With 8 bases removed from V and 0 bases from J, the gap between germline ends came to 26 bases. The CDR3 spans 18 residues. For this clonotype: What it recognizes is unknown.

The sequenced template was RNA, covering the TCR beta CDR3 region. Following a first-round RT-PCR that used HTBI primers, a second-round multiplex PCR was carried out. One entry per CDR3 protein, called by TCRdb with MiXCR from the multiplex PCR reads. Seen here are about 640,000 distinct CDR3 sequences, under 50% observed once, and the top ten hold more than 3%. Material for sequencing was peripheral blood. The rearrangement joins TRBV19 to TRBJ2-7; weak D call: TRBD2 (6 bases). This clonotype originated in an adult man with Graves' ophthalmopathy. The CDR3 loop reads CASGRPRGAVDSSYEQYF. The DNA for the CDR3 is TGTGCCAGTGGCCGACCGCGGGGAGCAGTGGATAGCTCCTACGAGCAGTACTTC.